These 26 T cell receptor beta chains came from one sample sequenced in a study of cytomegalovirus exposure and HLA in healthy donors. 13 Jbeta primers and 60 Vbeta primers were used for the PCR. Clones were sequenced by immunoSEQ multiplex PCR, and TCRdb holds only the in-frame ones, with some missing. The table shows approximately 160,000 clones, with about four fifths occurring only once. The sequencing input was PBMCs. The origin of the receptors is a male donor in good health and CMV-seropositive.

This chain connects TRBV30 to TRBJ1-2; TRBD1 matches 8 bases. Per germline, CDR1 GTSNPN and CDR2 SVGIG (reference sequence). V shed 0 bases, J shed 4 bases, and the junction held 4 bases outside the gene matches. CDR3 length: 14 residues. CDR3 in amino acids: CAWSVQGVGYGYTF. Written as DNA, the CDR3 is TGTGCCTGGAGTGTACAGGGGGTGGGCTATGGCTACACCTTC.

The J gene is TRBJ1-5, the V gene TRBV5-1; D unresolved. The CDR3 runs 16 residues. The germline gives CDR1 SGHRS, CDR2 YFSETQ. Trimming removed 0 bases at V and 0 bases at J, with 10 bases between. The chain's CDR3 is CASSLGGLDSNQPQHF. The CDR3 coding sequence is TGCGCCAGCAGCTTGGGAGGGTTAGATAGCAATCAGCCCCAGCATTTT. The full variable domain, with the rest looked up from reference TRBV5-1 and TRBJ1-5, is KAGVTQTPRYLIKTRGQQVTLSCSPISGHRSVSWYQQTPGQGLQFLFEYFSETQRNKGNFPGRFSGRQFSNSRSEMNVSTLELGDSALYLCASSLGGLDSNQPQHFGDGTRLSIL.

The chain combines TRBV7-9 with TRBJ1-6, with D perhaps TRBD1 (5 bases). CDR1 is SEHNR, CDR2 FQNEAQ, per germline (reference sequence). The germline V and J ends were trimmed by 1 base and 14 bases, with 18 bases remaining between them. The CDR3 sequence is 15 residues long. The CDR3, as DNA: TGTGCCAGCAGCTTAGTAGGGAGGGGATCCATCTCCCTCCACTTT. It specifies CASSLVGRGSISLHF. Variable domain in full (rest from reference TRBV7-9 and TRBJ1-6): DTGVSQNPRHKITKRGQNVTFRCDPISEHNRLYWYRQTLGQGPEFLTYFQNEAQLEKSRLLSDRFSAERPKGSFSTLEIQRTEQGDSAMYLCASSLVGRGSISLHFGNGTRLTVT.

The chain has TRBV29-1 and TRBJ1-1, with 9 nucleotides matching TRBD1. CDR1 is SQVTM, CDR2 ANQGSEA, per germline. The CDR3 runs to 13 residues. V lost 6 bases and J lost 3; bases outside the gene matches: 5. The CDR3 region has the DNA TGCAGCGTGTCGACAGGGGGTGACACTGAAGCTTTCTTT. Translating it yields CSVSTGGDTEAFF.

CDR3 DNA: TGTGCCAGCAGTGAAGCGGGAAGTGAAGCTTTCTTT. Protein product: CASSEAGSEAFF. The gene calls are TRBV6-5 and TRBJ1-1, with D unclear. Looked up from germline, CDR1 is MNHEY and CDR2 is SVGAGI. CDR3 length: 12 residues. V dropped 5 bases and J dropped 7 bases, with 11 bases sitting between them.

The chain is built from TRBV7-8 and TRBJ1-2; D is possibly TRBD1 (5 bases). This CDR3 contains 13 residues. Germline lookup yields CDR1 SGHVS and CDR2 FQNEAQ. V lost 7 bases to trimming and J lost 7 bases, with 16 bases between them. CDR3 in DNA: TGTGCCAGCATCCAAGGGGTCTGGGGTGGCTACACCTTC. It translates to CASIQGVWGGYTF.

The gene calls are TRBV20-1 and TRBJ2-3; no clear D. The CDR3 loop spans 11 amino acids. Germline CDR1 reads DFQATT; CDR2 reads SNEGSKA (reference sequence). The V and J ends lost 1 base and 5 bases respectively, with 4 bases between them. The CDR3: CSARVKDTQYF. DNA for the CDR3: TGCAGTGCTAGAGTAAAAGATACGCAGTATTTT.

The CDR3 sequence: CASSVMAVRGNEQFF. CDR3 nucleotides: TGTGCCAGCAGTGTTATGGCAGTCCGCGGTAATGAGCAGTTCTTC. J is TRBJ2-1 and V is TRBV2; D remains ambiguous. This CDR3 spans 15 amino acids. CDR1 SNHLY and CDR2 FYNNEI come from the germline V gene. The V end was cut by 4 bases, the J end by 7 bases, with 17 bases between.

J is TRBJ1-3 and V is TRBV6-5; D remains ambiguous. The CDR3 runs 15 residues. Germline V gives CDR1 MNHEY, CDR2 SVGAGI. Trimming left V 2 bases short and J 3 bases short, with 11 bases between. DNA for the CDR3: TGTGCCAGCAGTTACGAGGGAAGCTTTGGAAACACCATATATTTT. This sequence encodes CASSYEGSFGNTIYF.

The CDR3 nucleotides read TGTGCCAGCAGCGGGTGGACAGGGGGCGCCGAGGGCTACACCTTC. Translating it yields CASSGWTGGAEGYTF. The chain has TRBV5-4 and TRBJ1-2, with TRBD1 matching over 11 bases. The CDR3 contains 15 residues. V lost 4 bases, J lost 8 bases, and 10 bases stayed unmatched. Per the germline V gene, CDR1 is SGHNT and CDR2 is YYREEE (reference sequence).

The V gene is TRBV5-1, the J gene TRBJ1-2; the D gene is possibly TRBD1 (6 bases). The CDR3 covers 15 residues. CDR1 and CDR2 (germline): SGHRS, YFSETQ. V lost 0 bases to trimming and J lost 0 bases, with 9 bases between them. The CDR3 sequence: CASSLGGGTNYGYTF. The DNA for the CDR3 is TGCGCCAGCAGCTTGGGAGGGGGTACTAACTATGGCTACACCTTC. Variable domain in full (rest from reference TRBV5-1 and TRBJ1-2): KAGVTQTPRYLIKTRGQQVTLSCSPISGHRSVSWYQQTPGQGLQFLFEYFSETQRNKGNFPGRFSGRQFSNSRSEMNVSTLELGDSALYLCASSLGGGTNYGYTFGSGTRLTVV.

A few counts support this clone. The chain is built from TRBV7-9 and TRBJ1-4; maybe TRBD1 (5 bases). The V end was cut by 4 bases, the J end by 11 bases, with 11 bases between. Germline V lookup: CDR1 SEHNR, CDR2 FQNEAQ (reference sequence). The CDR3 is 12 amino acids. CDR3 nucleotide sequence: TGTGCCAGCAGCTCTGGGGCTGGGAAACTGTTTTTT. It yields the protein CASSSGAGKLFF.

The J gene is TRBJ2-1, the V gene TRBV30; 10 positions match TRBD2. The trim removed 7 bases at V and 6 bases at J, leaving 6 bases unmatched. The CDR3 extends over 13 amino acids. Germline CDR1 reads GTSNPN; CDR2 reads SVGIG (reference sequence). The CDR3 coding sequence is TGTGCCTCCAGCGGGGGGGCCTCCAATGAGCAGTTCTTC. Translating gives CASSGGASNEQFF.

The CDR3 protein is CASSLSHSYQETQYF. CDR3 in DNA: TGTGCCAGCAGTTTATCGCACTCATACCAAGAGACCCAGTACTTC. The rearrangement links TRBV27 to TRBJ2-5, with D uncertain. V was cut by 0 bases and J by 0 bases, with 8 bases left in between. Germline V gives CDR1 MNHEY, CDR2 SMNVEV (reference sequence). The CDR3 totals 15 residues.

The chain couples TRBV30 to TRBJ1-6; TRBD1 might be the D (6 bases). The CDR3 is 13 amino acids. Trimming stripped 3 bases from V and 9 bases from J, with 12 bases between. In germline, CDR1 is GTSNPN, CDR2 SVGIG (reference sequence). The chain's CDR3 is CAWRAGAGSPLHF. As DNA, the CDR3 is TGTGCCTGGAGGGCAGGGGCGGGTTCACCCCTCCACTTT.

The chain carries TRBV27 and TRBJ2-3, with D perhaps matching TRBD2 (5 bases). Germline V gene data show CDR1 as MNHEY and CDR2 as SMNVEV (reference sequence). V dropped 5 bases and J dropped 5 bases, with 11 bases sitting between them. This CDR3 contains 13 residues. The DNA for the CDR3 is TGTGCCAGCAGTCTAGACTACGGAGATACGCAGTATTTT. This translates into CASSLDYGDTQYF.

In DNA, the CDR3 is TGTGCCAGCATGGGGCCGCCCCTGTTTGAGGAGCAGTACTTC. Residues: CASMGPPLFEEQYF. The J gene is TRBJ2-7, the V gene TRBV2; tentative D call: TRBD1 (5 bases). This CDR3 spans 14 amino acids. CDR1 and CDR2 (germline): SNHLY, FYNNEI. Trimming took 7 bases from V and 7 from J, leaving 20 bases between them.

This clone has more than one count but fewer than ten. CDR3 loop: CASSDFGTGPTFDGYTF. In DNA form, the CDR3 reads TGTGCCAGCAGTGATTTTGGGACAGGGCCAACTTTCGATGGCTACACCTTC. The rearrangement links TRBV6-1 to TRBJ1-2; 9 bases align to TRBD1. The CDR3 has 17 residues. V gave up 3 bases and J gave up 6 bases; unmatched junction bases: 14. Per the germline V gene, CDR1 is MNHNS and CDR2 is SASEGT.

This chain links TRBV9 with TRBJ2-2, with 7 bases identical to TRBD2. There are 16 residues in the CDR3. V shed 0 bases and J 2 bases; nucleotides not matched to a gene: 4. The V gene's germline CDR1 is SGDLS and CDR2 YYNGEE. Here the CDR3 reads CASSVAGGPNTGELFF. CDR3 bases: TGTGCCAGCAGCGTAGCGGGGGGTCCCAACACCGGGGAGCTGTTTTTT.

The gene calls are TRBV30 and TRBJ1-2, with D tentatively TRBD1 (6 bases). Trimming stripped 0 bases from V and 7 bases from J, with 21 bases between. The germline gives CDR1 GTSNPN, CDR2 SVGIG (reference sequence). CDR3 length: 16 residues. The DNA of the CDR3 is TGTGCCTGGAGTGTACCCATTACAGGGAAAAGAGGTGGCTACACCTTC. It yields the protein CAWSVPITGKRGGYTF.

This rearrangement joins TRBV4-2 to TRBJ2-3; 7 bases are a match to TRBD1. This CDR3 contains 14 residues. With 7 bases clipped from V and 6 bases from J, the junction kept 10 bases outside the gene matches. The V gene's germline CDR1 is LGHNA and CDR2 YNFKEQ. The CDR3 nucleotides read TGTGCCAGCAACCGAGGGGGCCCGGCGGATACGCAGTATTTT. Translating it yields CASNRGGPADTQYF.

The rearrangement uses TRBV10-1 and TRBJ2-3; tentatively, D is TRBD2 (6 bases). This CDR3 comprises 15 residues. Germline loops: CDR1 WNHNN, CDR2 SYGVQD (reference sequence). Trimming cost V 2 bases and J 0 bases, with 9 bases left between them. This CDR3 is CASSEEEGSTDTQYF. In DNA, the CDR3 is TGCGCCAGCAGTGAGGAGGAGGGTAGCACAGATACGCAGTATTTT.

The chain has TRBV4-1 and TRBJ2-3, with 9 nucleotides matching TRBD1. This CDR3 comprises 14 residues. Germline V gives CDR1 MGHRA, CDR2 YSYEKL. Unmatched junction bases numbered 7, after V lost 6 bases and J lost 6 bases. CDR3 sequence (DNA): TGCGCCAGCAGAGACAGGGGGTGGGGGGATACGCAGTATTTT. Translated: CASRDRGWGDTQYF.

Here the CDR3 DNA reads TGTGCCAGCAGTTACTCGATGCGGGGAGGTGAGCAGTACTTC. This gives the protein CASSYSMRGGEQYF. The chain combines TRBV6-6 with TRBJ2-7; weak D call: TRBD2 (6 bases). V was cut by 0 bases and J by 7 bases, with 13 bases left in between. Germline lookup yields CDR1 MNHNY and CDR2 SVGAGI (reference sequence). This CDR3 comprises 14 residues.

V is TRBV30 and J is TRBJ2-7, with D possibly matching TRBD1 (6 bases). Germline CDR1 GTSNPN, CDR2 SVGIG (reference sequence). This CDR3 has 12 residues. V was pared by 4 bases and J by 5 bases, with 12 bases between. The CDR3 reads CAWNGGRDEQYF. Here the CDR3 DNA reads TGTGCCTGGAATGGGGGCAGGGACGAGCAGTACTTC.

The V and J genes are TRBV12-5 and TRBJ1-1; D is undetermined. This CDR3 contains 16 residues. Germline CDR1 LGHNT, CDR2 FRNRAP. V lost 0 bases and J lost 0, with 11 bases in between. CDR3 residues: CASGLVLSGLNTEAFF. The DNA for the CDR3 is TGTGCTAGTGGTTTGGTACTTTCAGGTCTGAACACTGAAGCTTTCTTT.